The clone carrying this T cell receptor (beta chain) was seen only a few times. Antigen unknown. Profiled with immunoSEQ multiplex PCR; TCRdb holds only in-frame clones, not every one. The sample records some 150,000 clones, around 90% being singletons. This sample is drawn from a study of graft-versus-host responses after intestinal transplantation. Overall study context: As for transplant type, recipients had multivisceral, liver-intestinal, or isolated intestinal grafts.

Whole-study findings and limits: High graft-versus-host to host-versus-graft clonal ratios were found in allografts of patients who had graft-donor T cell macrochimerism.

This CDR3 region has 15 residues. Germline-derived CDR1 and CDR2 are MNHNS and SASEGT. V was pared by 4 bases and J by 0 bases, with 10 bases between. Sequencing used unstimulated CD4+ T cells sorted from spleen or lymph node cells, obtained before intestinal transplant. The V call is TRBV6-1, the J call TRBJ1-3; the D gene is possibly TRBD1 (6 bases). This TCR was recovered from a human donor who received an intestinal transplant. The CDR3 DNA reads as TGTGCCAGCAGTGTCGACAGGTCCTCTGGAAACACCATATATTTT. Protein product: CASSVDRSSGNTIYF.